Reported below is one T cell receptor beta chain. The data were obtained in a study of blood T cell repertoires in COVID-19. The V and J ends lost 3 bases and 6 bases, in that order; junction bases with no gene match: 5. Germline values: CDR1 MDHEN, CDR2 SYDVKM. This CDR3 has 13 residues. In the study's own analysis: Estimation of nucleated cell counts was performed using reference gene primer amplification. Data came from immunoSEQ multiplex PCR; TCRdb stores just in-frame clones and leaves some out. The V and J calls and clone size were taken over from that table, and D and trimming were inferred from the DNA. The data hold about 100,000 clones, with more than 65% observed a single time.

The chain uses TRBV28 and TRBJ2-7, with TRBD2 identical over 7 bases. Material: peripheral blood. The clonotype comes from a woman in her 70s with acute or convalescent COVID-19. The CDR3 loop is CASSFTREGEQYV. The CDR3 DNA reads TGTGCCAGCAGTTTTACCAGGGAGGGCGAGCAGTACGTC.